The 30 T cell receptor beta chains listed next were all sequenced from one sample in a study of radiation and T cells in renal cell carcinoma. Clones were sequenced by immunoSEQ multiplex PCR, and TCRdb holds only the in-frame ones, with some missing. Of over 90,000 clones listed, 80% to 90% were seen once; the top ten hold 6.5% to 8%. Described time point: blood 4 weeks post-SBRT, at nephrectomy. Treatment in this sample: 15 Gy SBRT to primary tumor, nephrectomy 4 weeks later. The starting material was blood, obtained from a patient whose treatment included radiotherapy and nephrectomy. Receptors originate from a man aged 60 to 69 with renal cell carcinoma.

This clone showed up just a few times. The chain employs TRBV30 and TRBJ1-1; no reliable D call. The germline V and J ends were trimmed by 0 bases and 4 bases, with 12 bases remaining between them. Germline V gene data show CDR1 as GTSNPN and CDR2 as SVGIG (reference sequence). The CDR3 covers 14 residues. The CDR3 nucleotides are TGTGCCTGGAGTGTACAGCTAGGAATCACTGAAGCTTTCTTT. Residues: CAWSVQLGITEAFF.

This rearrangement joins TRBV5-1 to TRBJ2-2, with D unclear. The CDR3 length is 14 residues. The germline V gene has CDR1 SGHRS and CDR2 YFSETQ. V dropped 1 base and J dropped 4 bases, with 8 bases sitting between them. This CDR3 reads CASSLSRGTGELFF. The CDR3 DNA sequence: TGCGCCAGCAGCTTGAGTCGTGGCACCGGGGAGCTGTTTTTT.

This clone has more than one count but fewer than ten. This chain joins TRBV18 and TRBJ1-4; D is perhaps TRBD1 (5 bases). The CDR3 is 17 amino acids. CDR1 KGHSH and CDR2 LQKENI come from the germline V gene. V lost 1 base and J lost 0, with 12 bases in between. The DNA of the CDR3 is TGTGCCAGCTCACCACAAGGCAGGGCCTCAACTAATGAAAAACTGTTTTTT. The encoded protein is CASSPQGRASTNEKLFF.

The rearrangement uses TRBV4-1 and TRBJ2-1, with TRBD1 identical over 9 bases. The V gene's germline CDR1 is MGHRA and CDR2 YSYEKL. V lost 5 bases to trimming and J lost 7 bases; unmatched junction nucleotides: 3. The CDR3 contains 13 residues. The DNA for the CDR3 is TGCGCCAGCAGCTCACAGGGGGCTAATGAGCAGTTCTTC. Residues: CASSSQGANEQFF.

This chain links TRBV27 with TRBJ2-7; 14 bases match TRBD2. Trimming cost V 6 bases and J 2 bases; bases outside gene matches: 6. This CDR3 region has 16 residues. CDR1 is MNHEY, CDR2 SMNVEV, per germline (reference sequence). DNA for the CDR3: TGTGCCAGCAGGGGACTAGCGGGAGTAGCCACCTACGAGCAGTACTTC. Its translation: CASRGLAGVATYEQYF.

This clone has a single count. The chain employs TRBV6-5 and TRBJ2-1, with 9 bases lining up with TRBD2. The CDR3 is made up of 15 amino acids. Unmatched junction bases numbered 7, after V lost 6 bases and J lost 4 bases. Germline V gene lookup returns CDR1 MNHEY and CDR2 SVGAGI. The CDR3: CASSPRGGGYNEQFF. CDR3 nucleotides: TGTGCCAGCAGCCCGCGGGGGGGAGGGTACAATGAGCAGTTCTTC.

This chain links TRBV5-1 with TRBJ2-2; D is undetermined. Germline CDR1 SGHRS, CDR2 YFSETQ. V was trimmed by 1 base and J by 1 base, leaving 5 bases between them. CDR3 length: 14 amino acids. This CDR3 is CASSLSQNTGELFF. CDR3 DNA sequence: TGCGCCAGCAGCTTGAGCCAGAACACCGGGGAGCTGTTTTTT.

This clone showed up just a few times. This sequence joins TRBV19 and TRBJ2-1; 8 bases fit TRBD1. This CDR3 has 17 amino acids. From germline, CDR1 is LNHDA and CDR2 SQIVND (reference sequence). V dropped 0 bases and J dropped 4; count of bases not matched to a gene: 8. The CDR3 sequence is CASSIDDLRDRYNEQFF. CDR3 nucleotide sequence: TGTGCCAGTAGTATAGATGATCTCCGGGACAGGTACAATGAGCAGTTCTTC.

The gene calls are TRBV7-2 and TRBJ2-1, with D possibly being TRBD1 or TRBD2 (6 bases each). V was clipped by 4 bases and J by 4 bases, with 20 bases between them. This CDR3 comprises 17 residues. Germline CDR1 reads SGHTA; CDR2 reads FQGNSA. The CDR3, as DNA: TGTGCCAGCAGCTGGGGGGCGCTAGCGAGAGGATACAATGAGCAGTTCTTC. Its protein product is CASSWGALARGYNEQFF.

The V call is TRBV6-1, the J call TRBJ2-7; 10 nucleotides agree with TRBD2. The V gene's germline CDR1 is MNHNS and CDR2 SASEGT. CDR3 size: 18 residues. J lost 7 bases, V lost 0 bases, and 15 bases had no gene match. The CDR3 nucleotides are TGTGCCAGCAGTGAAGCCTTCGGCCGAGCGGGAGGGCCGGGTGAGCAGTACTTC. Protein sequence: CASSEAFGRAGGPGEQYF.

The sample holds one count of this clone. The chain links TRBV6-5 to TRBJ2-5, with D perhaps matching TRBD2 (6 bases). Trimming took 0 bases from V and 5 from J, leaving 10 bases between them. Germline loops: CDR1 MNHEY, CDR2 SVGAGI. CDR3 length: 14 amino acids. CDR3 DNA sequence: TGTGCCAGCAGTTACTCGGGAGGCTGGGAGACCCAGTACTTC. Translated: CASSYSGGWETQYF.

J is TRBJ2-3 and V is TRBV11-3; 9 bases align to TRBD2. CDR1 is SGHNT, CDR2 YENEEA, per germline. Germline trimming cut 2 bases from V and 2 bases from J; bases unmatched to any gene: 11. This CDR3 has 18 amino acids. The DNA for the CDR3 is TGTGCCAGCAGCTTATGGGCTAGCGGGGAGGGAGACACAGATACGCAGTATTTT. Translated: CASSLWASGEGDTDTQYF.

The J gene is TRBJ1-1, the V gene TRBV2, with D unresolved. The CDR3 contains 12 residues. Germline V gene lookup returns CDR1 SNHLY and CDR2 FYNNEI. CDR3: CAFGGRGAEAFF. Here the CDR3 DNA reads TGTGCTTTTGGAGGACGCGGGGCTGAAGCTTTCTTT.

The chain couples TRBV5-1 to TRBJ2-1, with unresolved D. The V gene's germline CDR1 is SGHRS and CDR2 YFSETQ. This CDR3 has 14 residues. Trimming cost V 3 bases and J 3 bases, with 10 bases left between them. The chain's CDR3 is CASSSDLSYNEQFF. DNA of the CDR3: TGCGCCAGCAGCTCGGACCTAAGCTACAATGAGCAGTTCTTC.

This clone appeared once. The chain couples TRBV6-6 to TRBJ2-7; possible D gene TRBD2, 6 bases. The germline V gene encodes CDR1 MNHNY and CDR2 SVGAGI (reference sequence). CDR3 length: 13 residues. With 6 bases removed from V and 10 bases from J, the gap between germline ends came to 19 bases. The DNA for the CDR3 is TGTGCCAGCAGCCCCGTGGGGAGCGGGCAACAGTACTTC. It is translated as CASSPVGSGQQYF.

This CDR3 reads CAATGGLAGMNTYEQYF. CDR3 in DNA: TGTGCCGCCACTGGGGGACTAGCGGGAATGAACACCTACGAGCAGTACTTC. The chain uses TRBV10-3 and TRBJ2-7; 13 bases are shared with TRBD2. V was pared by 11 bases and J by 2 bases, with 15 bases of the junction left unmatched. Germline assignment: CDR1 ENHRY and CDR2 SYGVKD. This CDR3 region has 17 residues.

This clone has just a few counts. For the CDR3, the DNA is TGTGCCAGTAGTGTTCAGATGAACACTGAAGCTTTCTTT. It translates to CASSVQMNTEAFF. The V call is TRBV19, the J call TRBJ1-1; D remains unclear. Trimming left V 5 bases short and J 0 bases short, with 7 bases between. In germline, CDR1 is LNHDA, CDR2 SQIVND (reference sequence). This CDR3 contains 13 residues. Full variable domain (rest looked up from reference TRBV19 and TRBJ1-1): DGGITQSPKYLFRKEGQNVTLSCEQNLNHDAMYWYRQDPGQGLRLIYYSQIVNDFQKGDIAEGYSVSREKKESFPLTVTSAQKNPTAFYLCASSVQMNTEAFFGQGTRLTVV.

This chain links TRBV9 with TRBJ2-3; 10 bases align to TRBD1. The CDR3 is made up of 15 amino acids. V was clipped by 3 bases and J by 4 bases; unmatched bases: 5. Germline V gene data show CDR1 as SGDLS and CDR2 as YYNGEE. CDR3 nucleotides: TGTGCCAGCAGCGAGACAGGGGGCATCGCAGATACGCAGTATTTT. It specifies CASSETGGIADTQYF.

The chain has TRBV9 and TRBJ2-3, with 9 bases matching TRBD2. This CDR3 spans 14 amino acids. Germline V gives CDR1 SGDLS, CDR2 YYNGEE. The V and J ends lost 3 bases and 2 bases, in that order; junction bases with no gene match: 1. The CDR3 nucleotides are TGTGCCAGCAGCGGCGGGAGGGCCACAGATACGCAGTATTTT. Protein product: CASSGGRATDTQYF.

The CDR3 spells CASSQGGQGANQPQHF. The CDR3 nucleotides read TGCGCCAGCAGCCAAGGGGGACAGGGGGCGAATCAGCCCCAGCATTTT. The chain uses TRBV4-1 and TRBJ1-5, with 12 bases aligning to TRBD1. Per germline, CDR1 MGHRA and CDR2 YSYEKL. The CDR3 has 16 amino acids. J was trimmed by 4 bases and V by 1 base; bases with no gene match: 2.

This clone was observed many times. This chain uses TRBV5-1 with TRBJ1-5; D is perhaps TRBD1 (5 bases). The germline V and J ends were trimmed by 1 base and 0 bases, with 8 bases remaining between them. The germline gives CDR1 SGHRS, CDR2 YFSETQ. This CDR3 comprises 15 residues. The CDR3: CASSLNGASNQPQHF. DNA for the CDR3: TGCGCCAGCAGCTTGAACGGGGCTAGCAATCAGCCCCAGCATTTT.

The chain uses TRBV28 and TRBJ1-2; D is uncertain. Germline values: CDR1 MDHEN, CDR2 SYDVKM. V gave up 2 bases and J gave up 6 bases, with 10 bases separating them. The CDR3 sequence is 13 residues long. CDR3 sequence (DNA): TGTGCCAGCAGTTTACGATCACGGAATGGCTACACCTTC. Translating it yields CASSLRSRNGYTF.

This clone was found once. The chain has TRBV14 and TRBJ2-4; 10 bases map to TRBD2. Trimming took 1 base from V and 3 from J; bases not matched to a gene: 6. The germline CDR1 and CDR2 sequences are SGHDN and FVKESK. This CDR3 contains 17 residues. CDR3 region: CASSQALAGRFKNIQYF. In DNA, the CDR3 is TGTGCCAGCAGCCAAGCACTAGCGGGAAGGTTCAAAAACATTCAGTACTTC.

The V call is TRBV19, the J call TRBJ1-4; a possible D gene is TRBD1 (5 bases). Germline V gene lookup returns CDR1 LNHDA and CDR2 SQIVND (reference sequence). V lost 4 bases and J lost 7, with 13 bases in between. The length of the CDR3 is 14 residues. The CDR3 coding sequence is TGTGCCAGTAGTACTGCGGGGCGGGGTGAAAAACTGTTTTTT. The encoded protein is CASSTAGRGEKLFF.

The gene calls are TRBV10-2 and TRBJ1-1; TRBD1 might be the D (6 bases). The V end was cut by 7 bases, the J end by 2 bases, with 14 bases between. CDR3 size: 14 residues. Germline V gives CDR1 WSHSY, CDR2 SAAADI. In DNA, the CDR3 is TGCGCCAGCAATCCTGGGACATACAACACTGAAGCTTTCTTT. Protein sequence: CASNPGTYNTEAFF.

The CDR3 loop is CSGRGYGTEAFF. CDR3 DNA: TGCAGCGGGCGGGGTTACGGCACTGAAGCTTTCTTT. The V and J genes are TRBV29-1 and TRBJ1-1; no firm D call. Per germline, CDR1 SQVTM and CDR2 ANQGSEA. The CDR3 runs 12 residues. V was pared by 7 bases and J by 4 bases, with 13 bases between.

This chain links TRBV29-1 with TRBJ2-3; tentatively, D is TRBD2 (7 bases). The length of the CDR3 is 16 residues. Trimming cost V 5 bases and J 2 bases, with 20 bases left between them. CDR1 and CDR2 from the germline V gene are SQVTM and ANQGSEA. The CDR3 sequence: CSVSRGGAEDTDTQYF. CDR3 nucleotide sequence: TGCAGCGTTTCTAGGGGGGGTGCGGAAGACACAGATACGCAGTATTTT.

This clone came up a few times. V usage is TRBV10-1 and J usage is TRBJ2-2; 8 nucleotides agree with TRBD2. V gave up 5 bases and J gave up 7 bases; unmatched junction bases: 6. The CDR3 sequence is 14 residues long. Germline CDR1 is WNHNN and CDR2 is SYGVQD (reference sequence). CDR3 amino acids: CASSTGLAGGELFF. As DNA, the CDR3 is TGCGCCAGCAGTACCGGCCTAGCGGGCGGGGAGCTGTTTTTT.

This chain's CDR3 is CASSSGAGAGELFF. The CDR3 DNA reads TGTGCCAGCAGCTCAGGGGCGGGTGCCGGGGAGCTGTTTTTT. This chain joins TRBV11-3 and TRBJ2-2; weak D call: TRBD1 (6 bases). The germline V and J ends were trimmed by 4 bases and 6 bases, with 12 bases remaining between them. The CDR3 has 14 residues. The germline CDR1 and CDR2 sequences are SGHNT and YENEEA.

This sequence joins TRBV28 and TRBJ2-1; D call uncertain. V lost 2 bases, J lost 0 bases, and 2 bases lay in between. CDR3 size: 13 residues. The germline CDR1 and CDR2 sequences are MDHEN and SYDVKM. The CDR3 sequence is CASSLGSYNEQFF. The CDR3 nucleotides read TGTGCCAGCAGTTTAGGCTCCTACAATGAGCAGTTCTTC.